This T cell receptor beta chain comes out of a study of T cell responses to AZD1222 COVID-19 vaccine (dated by TCRdb to 2020 to 2023). Regarding the research as a whole: TCR sequencing was performed for fewer than 250 trial participants, of whom 200 to 220 were given two doses of AZD1222 and approximately 25 were given two doses of MenACWY control vaccine. Trial participants were enrolled by age into 18-55, 56-69 and 70-plus year subgroups, with roughly 150, 30 and 60 TCR-sequenced participants respectively.

Turning to this clone: This receptor's antigen is unknown. Nothing much larger sits one base from this clone, and base qualities are not available.

Sample time point, as interpreted from the label and publication: about 28 days (+/-7) after the second vaccine dose. AZD1222 recipients with second doses at about 4 weeks or about 12 weeks were pooled, because spike-specific TCR depth and breadth did not differ between schedules. Vaccinee samples were obtained from the UK trials COV001 and COV002, which included a single-blind randomized controlled phase 2/3 trial of AZD1222 (ChAdOx1 nCoV-19) in healthy adults. Trial participant PBMC samples were collected at day 0 and day 28 after the second dose for TCRbeta chain sequencing. The study at large found these results: Reportedly, almost half of the unique spike-specific TCRs recognized epitopes lying outside the regions that are mutated in the B.1.351 and B.1.1.7 variants. CD4 TCRs associated with the vaccine covered the entire spike protein, and the dominant responses were in regions 160-218 and 743-854. Because no day 14 peak-response samples were available, repertoires were characterized only after the peak T cell response. Conclusions about previously exposed vaccinees were limited because only a handful of AZD1222 recipients were SARS-CoV-2 seropositive at baseline. Spike-specific TCR breadth and depth rose significantly after two AZD1222 doses compared with day 0 and with MenACWY recipients. The 56-69-year group was small, and its depth increase did not reach significance, likely because of low power. Participants were mostly white British, with more females than males. The authors suggested clonal diversity may have been underestimated.

The CDR3 regions of human TCRbeta chains were analyzed by immunosequencing. The source study handled its data this way. TCRs in the repertoires were compared against a reference library of SARS-CoV-2-specific TCRs that had been generated with the MIRA antigen-specificity platform. Breadth meant the fraction of unique TCRs that were SARS-CoV-2-associated, whereas depth meant the fraction of total T cells that were SARS-CoV-2-associated. Using the MIRA data, every spike-specific TCR was mapped to the spike region that the TCR reacted to and assigned to either a CD4 or a CD8 class. Log10-transformed breadth and depth values were compared by one-way ANOVA with Sidak's multiple comparisons tests. Imported from immuneACCESS, the table was reduced by TCRdb to in-frame sequences with V and J called. These copies leave out some clones; in studies compared against another copy, an unresolved V gene accounts for under half, and the cause of the remainder is not known. The V and J calls and clone size are taken from that table; D and trimming were inferred from the DNA. The sample includes 150,000 to 200,000 clones, with around 90% observed a single time. In total, the top ten clones hold roughly 11% of the sample.

Trimming removed 4 bases from V and 1 base from J, leaving 19 bases between the germline ends. Reading from cysteine to phenylalanine, the CDR3 counts 17 amino acids. The only DNA kept is the CDR3, 51 bases in frame from the first base. The germline V gene (reference sequence) specifies MNHEY as CDR1 and SMNVEV as CDR2. This receptor chain uses TRBV27 and TRBJ1-2, with TRBD1 tentatively as D gene (5 bases match). The input for sequencing was peripheral blood, taken 28 days after the second AZD1222 dose. The sequence derives from an adult who received the AZD1222 COVID-19 vaccine. The bases are TGTGCCAGCAGTTCCCGGATTGGGGGTGAGAATAACTATGGCTACACCTTC. This gives the protein CASSSRIGGENNYGYTF.